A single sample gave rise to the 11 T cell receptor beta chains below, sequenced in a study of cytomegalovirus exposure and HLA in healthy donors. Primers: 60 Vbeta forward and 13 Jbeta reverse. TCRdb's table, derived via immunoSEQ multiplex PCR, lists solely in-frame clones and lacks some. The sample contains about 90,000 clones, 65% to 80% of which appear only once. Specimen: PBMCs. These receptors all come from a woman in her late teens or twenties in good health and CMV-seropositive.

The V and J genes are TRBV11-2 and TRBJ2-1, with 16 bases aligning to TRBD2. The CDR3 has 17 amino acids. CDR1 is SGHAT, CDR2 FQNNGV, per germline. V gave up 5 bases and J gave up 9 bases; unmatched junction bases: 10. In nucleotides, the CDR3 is TGTGCCAGCAGCCCTGGGACTAGCGGGAGGGCCGAGGGTGAGCAGTTCTTC. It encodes CASSPGTSGRAEGEQFF.

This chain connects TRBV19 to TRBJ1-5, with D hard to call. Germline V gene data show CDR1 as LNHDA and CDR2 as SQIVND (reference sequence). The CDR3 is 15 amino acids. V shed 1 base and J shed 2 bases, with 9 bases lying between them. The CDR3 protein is CASSIGGEGNQPQHF. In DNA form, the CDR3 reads TGTGCCAGTAGTATAGGGGGAGAGGGCAATCAGCCCCAGCATTTT.

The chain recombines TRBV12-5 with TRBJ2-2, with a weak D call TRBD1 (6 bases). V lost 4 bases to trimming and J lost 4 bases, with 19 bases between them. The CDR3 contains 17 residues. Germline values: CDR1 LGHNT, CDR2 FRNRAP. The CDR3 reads CASGYPLPGQSTGELFF. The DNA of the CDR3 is TGTGCTAGTGGTTACCCCCTACCTGGACAGTCCACCGGGGAGCTGTTTTTT.

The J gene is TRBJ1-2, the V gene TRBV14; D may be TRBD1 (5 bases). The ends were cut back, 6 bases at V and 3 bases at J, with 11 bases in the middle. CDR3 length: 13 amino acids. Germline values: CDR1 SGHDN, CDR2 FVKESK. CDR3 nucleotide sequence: TGTGCCAGCAGTCTGGACAATTACTATGGCTACACCTTC. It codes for CASSLDNYYGYTF.

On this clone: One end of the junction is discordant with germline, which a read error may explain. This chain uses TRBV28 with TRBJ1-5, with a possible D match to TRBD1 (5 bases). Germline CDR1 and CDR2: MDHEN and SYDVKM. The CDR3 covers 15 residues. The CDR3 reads CASNLYRGGNQPQHF. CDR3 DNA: TGTGCCAGCAATTTATACCGGGGGGGCAATCAGCCCCAGCATTTT.

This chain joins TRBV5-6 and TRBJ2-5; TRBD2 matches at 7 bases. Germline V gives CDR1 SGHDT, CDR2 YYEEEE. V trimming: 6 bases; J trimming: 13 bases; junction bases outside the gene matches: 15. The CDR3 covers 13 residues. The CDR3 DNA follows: TGTGCCAGCAACCCCCCTGGGAAGCGGGATATGTACTTC. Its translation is CASNPPGKRDMYF.

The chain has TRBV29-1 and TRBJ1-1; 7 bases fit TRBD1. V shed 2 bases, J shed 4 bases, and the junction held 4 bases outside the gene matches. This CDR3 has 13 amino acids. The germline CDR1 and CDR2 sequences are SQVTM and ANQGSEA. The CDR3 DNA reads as TGCAGCGTTGAAATGCAGGGGGGCACTGAAGCTTTCTTT. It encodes CSVEMQGGTEAFF.

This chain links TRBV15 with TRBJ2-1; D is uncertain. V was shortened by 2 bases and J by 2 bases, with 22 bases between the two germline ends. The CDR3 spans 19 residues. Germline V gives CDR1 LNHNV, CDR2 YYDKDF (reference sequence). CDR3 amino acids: CATSRPPSVRRLTYNEQFF. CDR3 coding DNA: TGTGCCACCAGCAGACCCCCCTCGGTGCGGAGACTGACCTACAATGAGCAGTTCTTC.

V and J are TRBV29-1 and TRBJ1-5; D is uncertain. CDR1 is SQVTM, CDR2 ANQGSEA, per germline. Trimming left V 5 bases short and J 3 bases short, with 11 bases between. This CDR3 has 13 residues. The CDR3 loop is CSVSQSSNQPQHF. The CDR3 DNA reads TGCAGCGTTTCACAGAGCTCCAATCAGCCCCAGCATTTT.

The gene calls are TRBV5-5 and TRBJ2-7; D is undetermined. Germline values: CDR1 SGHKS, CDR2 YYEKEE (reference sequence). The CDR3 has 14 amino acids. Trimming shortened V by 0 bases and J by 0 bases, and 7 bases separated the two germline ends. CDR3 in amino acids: CASSLESDSYEQYF. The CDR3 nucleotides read TGTGCCAGCAGCTTGGAAAGCGACTCCTACGAGCAGTACTTC.

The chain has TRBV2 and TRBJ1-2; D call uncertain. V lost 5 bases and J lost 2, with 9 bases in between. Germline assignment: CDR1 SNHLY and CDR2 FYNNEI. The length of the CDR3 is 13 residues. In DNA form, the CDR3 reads TGTGCCAGCAGTCTAGGAGCGAACTATGGCTACACCTTC. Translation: CASSLGANYGYTF.